The 8 T cell receptor beta chains in this list originate from one sample, sequenced in a study of blood T cell repertoires in COVID-19. Some clones are missing from TCRdb's copy, which holds only in-frame ones; the method was immunoSEQ multiplex PCR. The sample yields hundreds of thousands of clones, approximately 90% seen once. The sequencing input was peripheral blood. These receptors all come from a man aged 18-30 years with active or convalescent COVID-19.

V and J are TRBV5-6 and TRBJ1-2; no definite D call. The CDR3 loop spans 17 amino acids. Deletions cut 0 bases from V and 4 bases from J, with 19 bases between. The germline V gene encodes CDR1 SGHDT and CDR2 YYEEEE. The DNA of the CDR3 is TGTGCCAGCAGCTTGGTTCGGAGGGCCTTTACTCCCTATGGCTACACCTTC. It specifies CASSLVRRAFTPYGYTF.

The chain joins TRBV30 to TRBJ1-5; D gene ambiguous. This CDR3 region has 15 residues. The germline CDR1 and CDR2 sequences are GTSNPN and SVGIG (reference sequence). Trimming shortened V by 4 bases and J by 6 bases, and 19 bases separated the two germline ends. For the CDR3, the DNA is TGTGCCTGGACGGCGGAAATGAGGGCAATTCAGCCCCAGCATTTT. It is translated as CAWTAEMRAIQPQHF.

The chain joins TRBV15 to TRBJ1-5, with D unclear. Germline lookup yields CDR1 LNHNV and CDR2 YYDKDF (reference sequence). The CDR3 is made up of 13 amino acids. V gave up 1 base and J gave up 4 bases, with 5 bases separating them. The CDR3 nucleotides read TGTGCCACCAGCAGAGGAACAAATCAGCCCCAGCATTTT. Its protein is CATSRGTNQPQHF. Drawing the rest from reference TRBV15 and TRBJ1-5, the complete variable domain is DAMVIQNPRYQVTQFGKPVTLSCSQTLNHNVMYWYQQKSSQAPKLLFHYYDKDFNNEADTPDNFQSRRPNTSFCFLDIRSPGLGDTAMYLCATSRGTNQPQHFGDGTRLSIL.

This rearrangement joins TRBV11-2 to TRBJ2-4; D might be TRBD2 (5 bases). This CDR3 is 13 amino acids long. The germline V gene has CDR1 SGHAT and CDR2 FQNNGV. The V end was cut by 5 bases, the J end by 7 bases, with 12 bases between. CDR3 region: CASSKPGRNIQYF. In nucleotides, the CDR3 is TGTGCCAGCAGCAAACCGGGAAGGAACATTCAGTACTTC.

The chain combines TRBV29-1 with TRBJ2-6; a possible D gene is TRBD1 (5 bases). The V and J ends lost 1 base and 4 bases respectively, with 14 bases between them. The CDR3 spans 16 residues. Germline assignment: CDR1 SQVTM and CDR2 ANQGSEA. Here the CDR3 reads CSVEVPRAGGANVLTF. The CDR3 nucleotides are TGCAGCGTTGAAGTCCCCCGGGCAGGGGGGGCCAACGTCCTGACTTTC.

This chain links TRBV28 with TRBJ2-7; 11 positions agree with TRBD2. The CDR3 has 17 residues. With 6 bases clipped from V and 5 bases from J, the junction kept 15 bases outside the gene matches. CDR1 is MDHEN, CDR2 SYDVKM, per germline. Here the CDR3 DNA reads TGTGCCAGCAGACCCCCCAGACTAGCGGGATGGCAGGACGAGCAGTACTTC. Encoded protein: CASRPPRLAGWQDEQYF.

The rearrangement links TRBV19 to TRBJ2-3, with D possibly TRBD2 on 6 matching bases. The CDR3 length is 16 residues. Germline V lookup: CDR1 LNHDA, CDR2 SQIVND (reference sequence). The germline V and J ends were trimmed by 5 bases and 2 bases, with 17 bases remaining between them. The CDR3 loop reads CASSYPPGGNTDTQYF. CDR3 bases: TGTGCCAGTAGTTACCCTCCCGGCGGGAACACAGATACGCAGTATTTT.

The rearrangement joins TRBV2 to TRBJ1-4; no clear D gene. This CDR3 spans 14 amino acids. Germline V CDR1 and CDR2: SNHLY, FYNNEI. Trimming removed 2 bases from V and 6 bases from J, with 10 bases in between. The CDR3 region has the DNA TGTGCCAGCAGTGAACAGGACTGGGATGAAAAACTGTTTTTT. Its translation is CASSEQDWDEKLFF. Combining the CDR3 with reference TRBV2 and TRBJ1-4 gives the whole variable domain EPEVTQTPSHQVTQMGQEVILRCVPISNHLYFYWYRQILGQKVEFLVSFYNNEISEKSEIFDDQFSVERPDGSNFTLKIRSTKLEDSAMYFCASSEQDWDEKLFFGSGTQLSVL.